The 22 T cell receptor beta chains below all came from one sample that was sequenced in a study of OX40 agonist ivuxolimab in advanced cancers. Library creation used the immunoSEQ multiplex PCR assay. Not all clones reach the TCRdb copy of this immuneACCESS table, which keeps in-frame sequences only. Checked studies attribute under half of the gap to unresolved V genes and leave the rest unexplained. Recorded for this sample are roughly 9,700 clones; more than 60% of them occurred a single time. The ten largest clones take up 30% of the sample. The sample was CD4+ or CD8+ T cells sorted from blood, taken in a trial of the OX40 agonist ivuxolimab. Receptors originate from an adult with an advanced solid tumor such as melanoma, head and neck, liver or kidney cancer.

V and J are TRBV28 and TRBJ2-3; maybe TRBD1 (7 bases). Trimming cost V 1 base and J 0 bases, with 11 bases left between them. CDR1 MDHEN and CDR2 SYDVKM come from the germline V gene. There are 16 residues in the CDR3. CDR3 coding DNA: TGTGCCAGCAGTTTATCGGGGGACAGCAGCACAGATACGCAGTATTTT. It encodes CASSLSGDSSTDTQYF.

The chain uses TRBV6-5 and TRBJ2-7, with unresolved D. Trimming left V 0 bases short and J 0 bases short, with 12 bases between. Germline V gives CDR1 MNHEY, CDR2 SVGAGI. The CDR3 sequence is 16 residues long. As DNA, the CDR3 is TGTGCCAGCAGTTACTCTTCGGAACGAAGCTCCTACGAGCAGTACTTC. Amino acids: CASSYSSERSSYEQYF.

The rearrangement joins TRBV5-5 to TRBJ2-7; D not certain. CDR3 length: 13 amino acids. CDR1 and CDR2 (germline): SGHKS, YYEKEE (reference sequence). V lost 0 bases, J lost 4 bases, and 8 bases lay in between. The CDR3 here is CASSLDAIYEQYF. In nucleotides, the CDR3 is TGTGCCAGCAGCTTGGACGCCATTTACGAGCAGTACTTC.

This clone came up a few times. The rearrangement uses TRBV4-2 and TRBJ2-1, with TRBD2 matching 9 bases. V shed 0 bases, J shed 4 bases, and the junction held 7 bases outside the gene matches. The CDR3 has 17 amino acids. Germline CDR1 is LGHNA and CDR2 is YNFKEQ. DNA of the CDR3: TGTGCCAGCAGCCAAGATGGGGAACTAGCGGGTTACAATGAGCAGTTCTTC. Protein sequence: CASSQDGELAGYNEQFF.

This rearrangement joins TRBV4-1 to TRBJ2-1, with D hard to call. Trimming cost V 1 base and J 0 bases, with 13 bases left between them. The V gene's germline CDR1 is MGHRA and CDR2 YSYEKL. The CDR3 spans 17 residues. DNA for the CDR3: TGCGCCAGCAGCCAAGTAGAAATAGGGATCTCCTACAATGAGCAGTTCTTC. Protein sequence: CASSQVEIGISYNEQFF.

This clone was observed a few times. The chain combines TRBV11-3 with TRBJ2-2; 11 bases map to TRBD2. Per the germline V gene, CDR1 is SGHNT and CDR2 is YENEEA. The CDR3 sequence is 15 residues long. The V segment lost 1 base and the J segment 5 bases; nucleotides outside the gene matches: 0. The chain's CDR3 is CASSLGTSGTGELFF. The CDR3 region has the DNA TGTGCCAGCAGCTTAGGGACTAGCGGGACCGGGGAGCTGTTTTTT.

For this clone: The junction differs from germline at one of its ends, possibly a read error. CDR3 nucleotide sequence: TGCGCCAGCAGCCAAGAGTCCCTGAACACTGAAGCTTTCTTT. It is translated as CASSQESLNTEAFF. J is TRBJ1-1 and V is TRBV7-3, with no clear D. Germline CDR1 SGHTA, CDR2 FQGTGA. The CDR3 runs to 14 residues.

This chain links TRBV11-1 with TRBJ2-7; D is unresolved. Germline V CDR1 and CDR2: SGHAT, FQDESV (reference sequence). The CDR3 has 15 amino acids. V was pared by 5 bases and J by 3 bases, with 17 bases between. The CDR3 nucleotides are TGTGCCAGCAGCGCTCCGCTGGGCGGAAGCTACGAGCAGTACTTC. Its translation: CASSAPLGGSYEQYF. The complete variable domain, with remaining parts taken from reference TRBV11-1 and TRBJ2-7, reads EAEVAQSPRYKITEKSQAVAFWCDPISGHATLYWYRQILGQGPELLVQFQDESVVDDSQLPKDRFSAERLKGVDSTLKIQPAELGDSAMYLCASSAPLGGSYEQYFGPGTRLTVT.

This clone is labeled medium-sized (0.01 to 0.1%). The gene calls are TRBV9 and TRBJ2-7; D unclear. Per the germline V gene, CDR1 is SGDLS and CDR2 is YYNGEE. The CDR3 has 13 residues. V was clipped by 0 bases and J by 0 bases, with 4 bases between them. The CDR3: CASSVDNSYEQYF. DNA of the CDR3: TGTGCCAGCAGCGTAGACAACTCCTACGAGCAGTACTTC.

The rearrangement joins TRBV29-1 to TRBJ1-1; D unresolved. The CDR3 spans 10 residues. Germline V gene lookup returns CDR1 SQVTM and CDR2 ANQGSEA. The V and J ends lost 6 bases and 1 base respectively, with 3 bases between them. The CDR3 bases are TGCAGCGTCGCGAACACTGAAGCTTTCTTT. As protein: CSVANTEAFF.

The rearrangement links TRBV19 to TRBJ1-1, with 7 bases aligning to TRBD1. CDR1 and CDR2 (germline): LNHDA, SQIVND (reference sequence). J gave up 10 bases and V 5 bases, and 13 bases lay outside the gene matches. The CDR3 spans 14 residues. The CDR3 region is CASSAPEGGKSAFF. The CDR3 DNA reads as TGTGCCAGTAGTGCCCCCGAAGGGGGCAAATCAGCTTTCTTT.

V is TRBV11-2 and J is TRBJ2-1, with D uncertain. The length of the CDR3 is 10 residues. The V gene lost 8 bases and the J gene lost 4 bases, with 3 bases spanning the gap. CDR1 is SGHAT, CDR2 FQNNGV, per germline. The CDR3: CASAYNEQFF. The CDR3 DNA reads as TGTGCCAGCGCTTACAATGAGCAGTTCTTC.

This chain links TRBV27 with TRBJ2-7; 10 nucleotides line up with TRBD2. Per the germline V gene, CDR1 is MNHEY and CDR2 is SMNVEV (reference sequence). V lost 4 bases to trimming and J lost 4 bases; unmatched junction nucleotides: 4. The CDR3 runs 14 residues. As DNA, the CDR3 is TGTGCCAGCAGTTCGGGACTAGCGTTGTACGAGCAGTACTTC. Translation gives CASSSGLALYEQYF.

This clone has a handful of counts. This chain uses TRBV7-6 with TRBJ2-2; weak D call: TRBD2 (5 bases). Germline lookup yields CDR1 SGHVS and CDR2 FNYEAQ. Trimming cost V 3 bases and J 6 bases, with 8 bases left between them. This CDR3 region has 13 residues. The CDR3 region is CASSLLAPGELFF. CDR3 coding DNA: TGTGCCAGCAGCTTGCTAGCCCCCGGGGAGCTGTTTTTT.

The V gene is TRBV19, the J gene TRBJ2-2; D ambiguous. The germline V gene encodes CDR1 LNHDA and CDR2 SQIVND (reference sequence). V was trimmed by 1 base and J by 3 bases, leaving 12 bases between them. The CDR3 covers 16 residues. This chain's CDR3 is CASSIAGLPDTGELFF. CDR3 bases: TGTGCCAGTAGTATAGCCGGGCTTCCGGACACCGGGGAGCTGTTTTTT.

The chain combines TRBV6-5 with TRBJ2-7, with unresolved D. V was pared by 0 bases and J by 3 bases, with 9 bases between. The CDR3 spans 14 residues. The germline CDR1 and CDR2 sequences are MNHEY and SVGAGI. The CDR3 reads CASSYSIPYYEQYF. The CDR3 nucleotides read TGTGCCAGCAGTTACTCAATCCCCTACTACGAGCAGTACTTC.

This clone showed up just once. J is TRBJ2-7 and V is TRBV5-4; D assignment may be TRBD1 or TRBD2 (5 bases each). Looked up from germline, CDR1 is SGHNT and CDR2 is YYREEE (reference sequence). The CDR3 consists of 15 residues. Trimming removed 3 bases at V and 0 bases at J, with 13 bases between. As DNA, the CDR3 is TGTGCCAGCAGCTCTACCGGGACGGCCTCCTACGAGCAGTACTTC. It codes for CASSSTGTASYEQYF.

The CDR3 coding sequence is TGTGCCAGCTGGGACCGCGGGAGGGGTTACAATGAGCAGTTCTTC. Its translation is CASWDRGRGYNEQFF. J is TRBJ2-1 and V is TRBV19, with 9 bases fitting TRBD2. CDR3 length: 15 residues. Germline V gene data show CDR1 as LNHDA and CDR2 as SQIVND (reference sequence). V dropped 9 bases and J dropped 4; count of bases not matched to a gene: 10.

The rearrangement joins TRBV7-3 to TRBJ2-3, with 10 bases lining up with TRBD2. Germline CDR1 SGHTA, CDR2 FQGTGA. The CDR3 loop spans 16 amino acids. Unmatched junction bases numbered 9, after V lost 5 bases and J lost 4 bases. The CDR3 coding sequence is TGTGCCAGCAGCCCCCCGACTAGCGGGTTCGCAGATACGCAGTATTTT. Translation: CASSPPTSGFADTQYF.

The V and J genes are TRBV19 and TRBJ2-4; TRBD2 is a possible D gene (7 bases). In germline, CDR1 is LNHDA, CDR2 SQIVND (reference sequence). Trimming left V 4 bases short and J 7 bases short, with 20 bases between. The CDR3 runs to 16 residues. The CDR3, as DNA: TGTGCCAGTAGTACCCTAGAAGGGGGGGATATGAACATTCAGTACTTC. Encoded protein: CASSTLEGGDMNIQYF.

The J gene is TRBJ2-2, the V gene TRBV13, with TRBD1 matching over 7 bases. Germline CDR1 and CDR2: PRHDT and FYEKMQ (reference sequence). Trimming removed 1 base from V and 3 bases from J; junction bases left unmatched: 5. The CDR3 has 16 amino acids. For the CDR3, the DNA is TGTGCCAGCAGCTTAGTAAGGGACAGCGACACCGGGGAGCTGTTTTTT. Encoded protein: CASSLVRDSDTGELFF.

The rearrangement uses TRBV9 and TRBJ1-2, with 7 positions matching TRBD1. With V trimmed by 0 bases and J by 7 bases, 12 bases remained unmatched. CDR1 and CDR2 from the germline V gene are SGDLS and YYNGEE. The CDR3 consists of 16 residues. CDR3 DNA sequence: TGTGCCAGCAGCGTAGATGAAGGGGGCTTGGTCGGTGGCTACACCTTC. As protein: CASSVDEGGLVGGYTF.